This TCR beta chain was observed in a study of blood T cells in healthy people across ages. A second PCR, run for about 7 to 12 cycles, used a sample-barcoded 5' primer plus a J-beta primer mix. One entry per CDR3 protein results from TCRdb running MiXCR on the 5' RACE reads. Among about 2 million distinct CDR3 sequences listed, roughly 50% were seen once. This CDR3 contains 14 residues. The germline V and J ends were trimmed by 5 bases and 1 base, with 9 bases remaining between them. Germline V gene sequence: CDR1 SGHDT, CDR2 YYEEEE. The chain uses TRBV5-6 and TRBJ1-4, with a possible D match to TRBD1 (6 bases). The sample comprised blood. The sequence was collected from a woman aged 35 to 49 in good health. The CDR3 here is CASRLRGTNEKLFF. CDR3 DNA: TGTGCCAGCAGACTCAGGGGAACTAATGAAAAACTGTTTTTT.